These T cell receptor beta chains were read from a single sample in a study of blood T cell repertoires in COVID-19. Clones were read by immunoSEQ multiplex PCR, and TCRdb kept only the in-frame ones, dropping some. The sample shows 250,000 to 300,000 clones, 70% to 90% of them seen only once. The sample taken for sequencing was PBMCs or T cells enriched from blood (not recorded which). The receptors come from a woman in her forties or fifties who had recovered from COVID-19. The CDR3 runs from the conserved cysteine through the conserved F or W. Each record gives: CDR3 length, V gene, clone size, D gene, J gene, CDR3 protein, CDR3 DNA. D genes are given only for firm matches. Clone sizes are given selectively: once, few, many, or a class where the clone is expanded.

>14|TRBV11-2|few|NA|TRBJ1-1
CASSFSVVNTEAFF
TGTGCCAGCAGCTTCTCTGTCGTGAACACTGAAGCTTTCTTT
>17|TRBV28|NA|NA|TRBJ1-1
CASSIPPAGQTNTEAFF
TGTGCCAGCAGTATTCCTCCCGCGGGGCAGACGAACACTGAAGCTTTCTTT
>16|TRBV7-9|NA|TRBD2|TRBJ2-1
CASSLGTSGAYNEQFF
TGTGCCAGCAGTCTAGGGACTAGCGGAGCCTACAATGAGCAGTTCTTC
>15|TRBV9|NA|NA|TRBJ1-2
CASSATGGSYYGYTF
TGTGCCAGCAGCGCCACCGGGGGGTCTTACTATGGCTACACCTTC
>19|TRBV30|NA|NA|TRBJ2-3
CAWSVLRTGSHLSTDTQYF
TGTGCCTGGAGTGTACTTCGGACTGGATCGCACCTTAGCACAGATACGCAGTATTTT
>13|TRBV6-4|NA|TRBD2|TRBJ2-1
CAATNGLANEQFF
TGTGCCGCGACCAATGGACTAGCCAATGAGCAGTTCTTC
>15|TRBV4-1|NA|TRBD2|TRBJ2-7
CASSQGLAVSYEQYF
TGCGCCAGCAGCCAAGGACTAGCGGTATCCTACGAGCAGTACTTC
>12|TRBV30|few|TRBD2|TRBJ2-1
CACGLSGTQQFF
TGTGCCTGTGGATTAAGCGGGACTCAGCAGTTCTTC
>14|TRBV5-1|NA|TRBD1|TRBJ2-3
CASSSGQGTDTQYF
TGCGCCAGCAGCTCTGGACAGGGAACAGATACGCAGTATTTT
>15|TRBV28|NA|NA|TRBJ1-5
CASSSTGRVNQPQHF
TGTGCCAGCAGCTCCACAGGGAGGGTGAATCAGCCCCAGCATTTT
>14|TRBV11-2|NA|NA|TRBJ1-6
CASTEGYYNSPLHF
TGTGCCAGCACGGAGGGGTACTATAATTCACCCCTCCACTTT
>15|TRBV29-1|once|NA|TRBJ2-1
CSLQGGSSSYNEQFF
TGCAGCCTCCAGGGGGGTTCGAGCTCCTACAATGAGCAGTTCTTC
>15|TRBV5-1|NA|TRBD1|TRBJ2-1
CASRRTGGEYNEQFF
TGCGCCAGCAGGCGGACAGGGGGCGAATACAATGAGCAGTTCTTC
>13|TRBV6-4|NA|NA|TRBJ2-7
CASSSGRVYEQYF
TGTGCCAGCAGTAGCGGACGGGTGTACGAGCAGTACTTC
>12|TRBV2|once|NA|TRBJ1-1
CASRAGETEAFF
TGTGCCAGCAGAGCTGGTGAAACTGAAGCTTTCTTT
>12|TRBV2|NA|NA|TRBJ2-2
CASSPGLGELFF
TGTGCCAGCAGCCCAGGGTTAGGGGAGCTGTTTTTT